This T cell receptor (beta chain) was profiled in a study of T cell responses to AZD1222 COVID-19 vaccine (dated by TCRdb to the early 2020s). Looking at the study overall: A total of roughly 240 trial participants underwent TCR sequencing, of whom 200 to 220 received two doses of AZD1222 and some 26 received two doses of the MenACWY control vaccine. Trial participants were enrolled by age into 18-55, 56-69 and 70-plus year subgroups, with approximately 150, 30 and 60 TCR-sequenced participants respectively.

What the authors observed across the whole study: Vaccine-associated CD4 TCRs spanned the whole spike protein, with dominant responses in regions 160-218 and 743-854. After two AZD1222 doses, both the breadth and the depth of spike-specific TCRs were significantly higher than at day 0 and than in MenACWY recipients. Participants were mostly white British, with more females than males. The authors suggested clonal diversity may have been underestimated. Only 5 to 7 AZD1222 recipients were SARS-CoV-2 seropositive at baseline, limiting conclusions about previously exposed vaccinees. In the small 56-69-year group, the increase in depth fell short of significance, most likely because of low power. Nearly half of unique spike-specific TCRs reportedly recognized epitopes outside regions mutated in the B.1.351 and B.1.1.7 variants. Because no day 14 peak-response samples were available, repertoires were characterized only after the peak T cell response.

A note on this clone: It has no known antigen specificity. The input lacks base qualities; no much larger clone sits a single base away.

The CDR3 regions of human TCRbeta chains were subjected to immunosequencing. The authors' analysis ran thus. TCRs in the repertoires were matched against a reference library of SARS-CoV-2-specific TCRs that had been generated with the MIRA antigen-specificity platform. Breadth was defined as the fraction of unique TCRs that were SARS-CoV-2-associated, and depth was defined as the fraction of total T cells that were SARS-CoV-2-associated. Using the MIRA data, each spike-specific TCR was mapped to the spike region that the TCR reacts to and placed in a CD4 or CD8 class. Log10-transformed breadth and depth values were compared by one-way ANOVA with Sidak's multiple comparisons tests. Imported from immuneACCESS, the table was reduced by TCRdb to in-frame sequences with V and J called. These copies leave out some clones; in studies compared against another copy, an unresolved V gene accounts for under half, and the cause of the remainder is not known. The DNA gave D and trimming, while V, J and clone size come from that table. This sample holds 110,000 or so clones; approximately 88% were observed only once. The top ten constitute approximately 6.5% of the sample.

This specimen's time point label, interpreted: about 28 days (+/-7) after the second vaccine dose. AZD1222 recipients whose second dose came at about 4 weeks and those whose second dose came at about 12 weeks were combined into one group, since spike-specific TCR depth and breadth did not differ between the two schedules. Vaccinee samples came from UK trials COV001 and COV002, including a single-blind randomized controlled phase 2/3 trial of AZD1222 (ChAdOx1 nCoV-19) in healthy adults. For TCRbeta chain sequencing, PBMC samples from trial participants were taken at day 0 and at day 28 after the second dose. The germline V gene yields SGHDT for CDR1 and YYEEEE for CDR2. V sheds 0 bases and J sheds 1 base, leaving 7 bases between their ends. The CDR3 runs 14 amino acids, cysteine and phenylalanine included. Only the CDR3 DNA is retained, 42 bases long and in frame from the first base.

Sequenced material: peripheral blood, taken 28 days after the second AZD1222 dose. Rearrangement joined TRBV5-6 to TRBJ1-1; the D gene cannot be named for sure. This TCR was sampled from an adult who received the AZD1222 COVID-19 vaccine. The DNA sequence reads TGTGCCAGCAGCTTGGGACAATCGAACACTGAAGCTTTCTTT. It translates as CASSLGQSNTEAFF.